One and the same sample provided the 30 T cell receptor beta chains below, sequenced in a study of CD4 T cells in relation to SARS-CoV-2 and coronaviruses. Unexposed donor CD4+ T cells date from about 2011-2018, before the COVID-19 pandemic. TCRdb keeps only in-frame clones here, not all; method: immunoSEQ multiplex PCR. The sample consists of some 65,000 clones, around 87% of them appearing once. Sequenced: memory CD4+ T cells from PBMCs. All receptors come from a human donor in good health.

In this sample, this clone turned up once. This chain links TRBV19 with TRBJ1-3, with D possibly matching TRBD1 (5 bases). Trimming removed 5 bases from V and 3 bases from J, with 11 bases in between. This CDR3 has 14 amino acids. Looked up from germline, CDR1 is LNHDA and CDR2 is SQIVND (reference sequence). The CDR3 nucleotides read TGTGCCAGTAGTGTCAGGGACCGTGGAAACACCATATATTTT. Amino acid sequence: CASSVRDRGNTIYF.

The CDR3 loop reads CASSLAPPDQETQYF. Here the CDR3 DNA reads TGTGCCAGCAGCTTAGCTCCGCCCGACCAAGAGACCCAGTACTTC. The rearrangement links TRBV7-9 to TRBJ2-5; no reliable D call. V gave up 0 bases and J gave up 0 bases, with 8 bases separating them. From germline, CDR1 is SEHNR and CDR2 FQNEAQ (reference sequence). The CDR3 loop spans 15 amino acids.

This clone was seen once. The gene calls are TRBV3-1 (or the pseudogene TRBV3-2) and TRBJ1-5, with D possibly TRBD1 on 5 matching bases. Trimming stripped 0 bases from V and 13 bases from J, with 10 bases between. CDR1 and CDR2 (germline): LGHDT, YNNKEL (reference sequence). The length of the CDR3 is 12 residues. In DNA form, the CDR3 reads TGTGCCAGCAGCCAAGATTCACAGGCTCAGCATTTT. Translation: CASSQDSQAQHF.

A remark on this clone: The same CDR3 can be traced to other DNA sequences in this sample. The rearrangement links TRBV24-1 to TRBJ1-1, with 7 bases matching TRBD1. With V trimmed by 5 bases and J by 6 bases, 5 bases remained unmatched. The length of the CDR3 is 13 residues. Germline CDR1 reads KGHDR; CDR2 reads SFDVKD. This CDR3 is CATSGQGGAEAFF. The CDR3 bases are TGTGCCACCAGTGGACAGGGAGGCGCTGAAGCTTTCTTT.

V and J are TRBV29-1 and TRBJ1-3; D gene ambiguous. V dropped 2 bases and J dropped 3 bases, with 8 bases sitting between them. The CDR3 consists of 13 residues. Looked up from germline, CDR1 is SQVTM and CDR2 is ANQGSEA. The CDR3 sequence is CSVERQFGNTIYF. DNA of the CDR3: TGCAGCGTTGAAAGGCAGTTTGGAAACACCATATATTTT.

This clone was picked up one time. The chain carries TRBV5-5 and TRBJ1-3; 8 nucleotides line up with TRBD1. Germline trimming cut 4 bases from V and 0 bases from J; bases unmatched to any gene: 3. Germline CDR1 SGHKS, CDR2 YYEKEE (reference sequence). The CDR3 is 15 residues long. DNA of the CDR3: TGTGCCAGCAGCGGGACAGGCCGCTCTGGAAACACCATATATTTT. It translates to CASSGTGRSGNTIYF.

This chain joins TRBV27 and TRBJ1-1, with 7 bases aligning to TRBD1. The CDR3 loop spans 14 amino acids. V dropped 6 bases and J dropped 4; count of bases not matched to a gene: 8. Per the germline V gene, CDR1 is MNHEY and CDR2 is SMNVEV (reference sequence). CDR3 amino acids: CASSVQGIGTEAFF. The CDR3 DNA is TGTGCCAGCAGCGTACAGGGGATAGGCACTGAAGCTTTCTTT.

The chain links TRBV4-3 to TRBJ1-1; D unclear. The ends were cut back, 3 bases at V and 2 bases at J, with 13 bases in the middle. The CDR3 length is 15 residues. The V gene's germline CDR1 is LGHNA and CDR2 YSLEER. CDR3 amino acids: CASSQPGSFNTEAFF. For the CDR3, the DNA is TGCGCCAGCAGCCAGCCCGGCTCGTTCAACACTGAAGCTTTCTTT.

This chain connects TRBV7-9 to TRBJ2-3; D is ambiguous. Trimming pared 5 bases from V and 3 bases from J, leaving 9 bases between. Germline loops: CDR1 SEHNR, CDR2 FQNEAQ (reference sequence). This CDR3 contains 13 residues. CDR3 protein: CASSLSETDTQYF. DNA of the CDR3: TGTGCCAGCAGCCTATCGGAGACAGATACGCAGTATTTT. The full variable domain, rest sourced from reference TRBV7-9 and TRBJ2-3, is DTGVSQNPRHKITKRGQNVTFRCDPISEHNRLYWYRQTLGQGPEFLTYFQNEAQLEKSRLLSDRFSAERPKGSFSTLEIQRTEQGDSAMYLCASSLSETDTQYFGPGTRLTVL.

This chain's CDR3 is CASSYKGFEAFF. As DNA, the CDR3 is TGTGCCAGCAGTTACAAGGGATTCGAAGCTTTCTTT. The chain links TRBV6-2 or TRBV6-3 to TRBJ1-1; D is ambiguous. This CDR3 is 12 amino acids long. Germline-derived CDR1 and CDR2 are MNHEY and SVGEGT. The V gene lost 2 bases and the J gene lost 8 bases, with 9 bases spanning the gap.

This clone was counted once. V usage is TRBV5-5 and J usage is TRBJ2-1, with a possible D match to TRBD2 (6 bases). In germline, CDR1 is SGHKS, CDR2 YYEKEE (reference sequence). V gave up 0 bases and J gave up 7 bases, with 14 bases separating them. The CDR3 extends over 15 amino acids. The CDR3 spells CASSLVAAAGNEQFF. The DNA of the CDR3 is TGTGCCAGCAGCTTGGTGGCGGCGGCGGGGAATGAGCAGTTCTTC.

The chain employs TRBV20-1 and TRBJ1-4, with D hard to call. In germline, CDR1 is DFQATT, CDR2 SNEGSKA (reference sequence). The CDR3 is 11 amino acids. Trimming shortened V by 6 bases and J by 8 bases, and 10 bases separated the two germline ends. The CDR3 loop is CSAPIREKLFF. The CDR3 coding sequence is TGCAGTGCGCCCATTCGGGAAAAACTGTTTTTT.

This chain uses TRBV10-1 with TRBJ2-6; D might be TRBD2 (5 bases). This CDR3 is 16 amino acids long. CDR1 is WNHNN, CDR2 SYGVQD, per germline (reference sequence). The V end was cut by 8 bases, the J end by 2 bases, with 16 bases between. The CDR3 coding sequence is TGCGCCAGCTTCTCAAGCGGACGCGCTGGGGCCAACGTCCTGACTTTC. This codes for CASFSSGRAGANVLTF.

This rearrangement joins TRBV27 to TRBJ2-2, with 7 bases matching TRBD1. CDR3 length: 14 residues. The trim removed 8 bases at V and 2 bases at J, leaving 5 bases unmatched. Germline CDR1 and CDR2: MNHEY and SMNVEV (reference sequence). The CDR3 here is CASHRGRNTGELFF. The CDR3 coding sequence is TGTGCCAGCCACAGGGGCAGAAACACCGGGGAGCTGTTTTTT.

This sequence joins TRBV6-2 or TRBV6-3 and TRBJ2-1; 9 bases fit TRBD2. V dropped 2 bases and J dropped 2; count of bases not matched to a gene: 4. There are 16 residues in the CDR3. CDR1 MNHEY and CDR2 SVGEGT come from the germline V gene. The CDR3 spells CASSYPIAGAYNEQFF. CDR3 in DNA: TGTGCCAGCAGTTACCCCATAGCGGGGGCCTACAATGAGCAGTTCTTC.

The chain carries TRBV18 and TRBJ2-3; TRBD2 might be the D (5 bases). V was pared by 3 bases and J by 0 bases, with 16 bases between. This CDR3 comprises 17 residues. Per the germline V gene, CDR1 is KGHSH and CDR2 is LQKENI. The DNA for the CDR3 is TGTGCCAGCTCACCTACGACTATCGCTACTAGCACAGATACGCAGTATTTT. Translated, it gives CASSPTTIATSTDTQYF.

The V gene is TRBV27, the J gene TRBJ2-5, with 7 bases matching TRBD1. The CDR3 sequence is 15 residues long. V shed 5 bases and J 1 base; nucleotides not matched to a gene: 7. CDR1 and CDR2 (germline): MNHEY, SMNVEV (reference sequence). CDR3 protein: CASSPLGQLQETQYF. CDR3 nucleotides: TGTGCCAGCAGTCCCCTGGGACAGCTCCAAGAGACCCAGTACTTC.

In its sample, this clone was seen once. The chain employs TRBV23-1 and TRBJ2-1; D gene uncertain. TRBV23-1 is an open reading frame whose function is uncertain. The CDR3 has 16 amino acids. V lost 4 bases, J lost 5 bases, and 18 bases lay in between. CDR3 nucleotide sequence: TGCGCCAGCAGTCTCACCCTCCAGGACGGCAACAATGAGCAGTTCTTC. It specifies CASSLTLQDGNNEQFF.

The V and J genes are TRBV24-1 and TRBJ2-3, with TRBD2 matching over 9 bases. Germline V gene data show CDR1 as KGHDR and CDR2 as SFDVKD. Trimming removed 7 bases from V and 2 bases from J; junction bases left unmatched: 9. The CDR3 is 16 amino acids. The CDR3 region has the DNA TGTGCCACCAGGACTAGCGGAGGAACGCTCACAGATACGCAGTATTTT. Protein sequence: CATRTSGGTLTDTQYF.

This chain joins TRBV7-8 and TRBJ1-3, with a weak D call TRBD1 (5 bases). This CDR3 is 15 amino acids long. CDR1 is SGHVS and CDR2 is FQNEAQ in the germline V gene. Trimming left V 5 bases short and J 0 bases short, with 11 bases between. CDR3: CASSRTPGSGNTIYF. In DNA, the CDR3 is TGTGCCAGCAGCCGGACACCCGGCTCTGGAAACACCATATATTTT. Full variable domain (missing parts from reference TRBV7-8 and TRBJ1-3): GAGVSQSPRYKVAKRGQDVALRCDPISGHVSLFWYQQALGQGPEFLTYFQNEAQLDKSGLPSDRFFAERPEGSVSTLKIQRTQQEDSAVYLCASSRTPGSGNTIYFGEGSWLTVV.

The rearrangement joins TRBV5-1 to TRBJ2-5; D may match TRBD1 or TRBD2 (5 bases each). Germline assignment: CDR1 SGHRS and CDR2 YFSETQ. The CDR3 is 15 residues long. Trimming cost V 0 bases and J 4 bases, with 13 bases left between them. The CDR3 nucleotides are TGCGCCAGCAGCTTGGGGGACCCGACCGGAGAGACCCAGTACTTC. Amino acid sequence: CASSLGDPTGETQYF. The full variable domain, with the rest looked up from reference TRBV5-1 and TRBJ2-5, is KAGVTQTPRYLIKTRGQQVTLSCSPISGHRSVSWYQQTPGQGLQFLFEYFSETQRNKGNFPGRFSGRQFSNSRSEMNVSTLELGDSALYLCASSLGDPTGETQYFGPGTRLLVL.

The V gene is TRBV20-1, the J gene TRBJ2-2; 7 bases line up with TRBD2. The CDR3 spans 15 residues. V shed 3 bases, J shed 4 bases, and the junction held 8 bases outside the gene matches. Germline CDR1 reads DFQATT; CDR2 reads SNEGSKA (reference sequence). The CDR3 coding sequence is TGCAGTGCTAGTTTCGGGGGGTACAGCACCGGGGAGCTGTTTTTT. This sequence encodes CSASFGGYSTGELFF.

The chain employs TRBV6-6 and TRBJ2-1; D is undetermined. Trimming left V 5 bases short and J 3 bases short, with 5 bases between. Germline loops: CDR1 MNHNY, CDR2 SVGAGI (reference sequence). CDR3 length: 12 amino acids. The CDR3 reads CASSPGYNEQFF. The DNA for the CDR3 is TGTGCCAGCAGTCCCGGCTACAATGAGCAGTTCTTC.

The J gene is TRBJ2-6, the V gene TRBV27; 8 bases map to TRBD1. CDR1 and CDR2 from the germline V gene are MNHEY and SMNVEV (reference sequence). The CDR3 covers 17 residues. The V and J ends lost 7 bases and 5 bases, in that order; junction bases with no gene match: 13. For the CDR3, the DNA is TGTGCCAGCACCCAGACAGGGGCCGTCTTTCGGGCCAACGTCCTGACTTTC. This codes for CASTQTGAVFRANVLTF.

J is TRBJ2-1 and V is TRBV7-9; 7 nucleotides align to TRBD2. J gave up 2 bases and V 2 bases, and 6 bases lay outside the gene matches. Per germline, CDR1 SEHNR and CDR2 FQNEAQ (reference sequence). The CDR3 runs to 16 residues. The CDR3 sequence: CASSLRVGTTYNEQFF. The DNA for the CDR3 is TGTGCCAGCAGCTTAAGGGTGGGGACTACCTACAATGAGCAGTTCTTC.

J is TRBJ1-4 and V is TRBV5-4; D remains ambiguous. The CDR3 consists of 16 residues. The germline V gene has CDR1 SGHNT and CDR2 YYREEE (reference sequence). V gave up 4 bases and J gave up 2 bases, with 15 bases separating them. CDR3 DNA sequence: TGTGCCAGCAGCGGCAGGCCGCATCTTACTAATGAAAAACTGTTTTTT. Residues: CASSGRPHLTNEKLFF.

The chain carries TRBV6-5 and TRBJ1-4; D call uncertain. Germline lookup yields CDR1 MNHEY and CDR2 SVGAGI. Trimming stripped 5 bases from V and 2 bases from J, with 12 bases between. The CDR3 covers 15 residues. Here the CDR3 reads CASSRRLRTNEKLFF. As DNA, the CDR3 is TGTGCCAGCAGTAGACGGTTGAGGACTAATGAAAAACTGTTTTTT.

The chain carries TRBV3-1 (or the pseudogene TRBV3-2) and TRBJ1-2; 9 nucleotides align to TRBD1. This CDR3 is 13 amino acids long. Losses at the gene ends were 7 bases for V and 7 bases for J; bases not matched to a gene: 7. Germline V gene lookup returns CDR1 LGHDT and CDR2 YNNKEL (reference sequence). CDR3 DNA: TGTGCCAGCACCCTGGGACAGGGAAGTGGCTACACCTTC. Encoded protein: CASTLGQGSGYTF.

This clone came up once. V is TRBV5-1 and J is TRBJ1-4; 8 positions agree with TRBD1. V dropped 3 bases and J dropped 8; count of bases not matched to a gene: 6. This CDR3 is built from 14 residues. In germline, CDR1 is SGHRS, CDR2 YFSETQ. CDR3 sequence reads: CASSSGQGEEKLFF. CDR3 coding DNA: TGCGCCAGCAGCTCAGGACAGGGTGAGGAAAAACTGTTTTTT. Full variable domain (outside the CDR3, taken from reference TRBV5-1 and TRBJ1-4): KAGVTQTPRYLIKTRGQQVTLSCSPISGHRSVSWYQQTPGQGLQFLFEYFSETQRNKGNFPGRFSGRQFSNSRSEMNVSTLELGDSALYLCASSSGQGEEKLFFGSGTQLSVL.

This clone showed up just a few times. The chain carries TRBV7-6 and TRBJ2-7; D might be TRBD1 (6 bases). Trimming stripped 8 bases from V and 2 bases from J, with 16 bases between. Germline V lookup: CDR1 SGHVS, CDR2 FNYEAQ. The CDR3 length is 14 residues. The CDR3 sequence is CASPSGQNPYEQYF. DNA for the CDR3: TGTGCCAGCCCTAGTGGACAGAATCCCTACGAGCAGTACTTC. Drawing the rest from reference TRBV7-6 and TRBJ2-7, the complete variable domain is GAGVSQSPRYKVTKRGQDVALRCDPISGHVSLYWYRQALGQGPEFLTYFNYEAQQDKSGLPNDRFSAERPEGSISTLTIQRTEQRDSAMYRCASPSGQNPYEQYFGPGTRLTVT.